This TCR beta chain is drawn from a study of cytomegalovirus exposure and HLA in healthy donors. Whole-study context: The approximately 680 first-cohort repertoires and the 120 or so validation repertoires shared the same platform, a later analysis reported.

This clone was observed once. What it binds is not known. V dropped 5 bases and J dropped 4; count of bases not matched to a gene: 7. Germline V gene data show CDR1 as SGHKS and CDR2 as YYEKEE (reference sequence). The CDR3 totals 15 residues. Measured with immunoSEQ multiplex PCR; TCRdb has only the in-frame clones, and not every one. In the table there are tens of thousands of clones, around 94% of which are singletons. General observations from the study: First-cohort TCR clusters were later found to tend to co-occur in the roughly 110 validation repertoires.

The specimen sequenced was PBMCs. The J gene is TRBJ2-2, the V gene TRBV5-5, with 8 bases lining up with TRBD1. This receptor was identified in a man between 18 and 35 years old in good health and CMV-seropositive. CDR3 residues: CASSRRTGSTGELFF. The CDR3 DNA reads as TGTGCCAGCAGTCGTAGGACAGGGAGCACCGGGGAGCTGTTTTTT.